This TCR beta chain was obtained from a study of cytomegalovirus exposure and HLA in healthy donors. Whole-study findings and limits: Later analysis indicated greater clonal expansion among HLA-associated TCR beta chains than among equally common other chains.

This CDR3 has 13 amino acids. V lost 6 bases and J lost 3, with 10 bases in between. Germline-derived CDR1 and CDR2 are SNHLY and FYNNEI. This PCR relied on a set of 60 Vbeta primers and 13 Jbeta primers. This table comes from immunoSEQ multiplex PCR, and its TCRdb copy is limited to in-frame clones, with some not included. The data hold about 130,000 clones, with roughly 85% observed a single time. In regard to this clone: Its antigen remains unidentified.

The material sequenced was PBMCs. This sequence was found in a man between 35 and 55 years old in good health and CMV-seropositive. The rearrangement joins TRBV2 to TRBJ2-3, with D perhaps TRBD1 (7 bases). In nucleotides, the CDR3 is TGTGCCAGCAGCAGGGGGAGGACAGATACGCAGTATTTT. It is translated as CASSRGRTDTQYF.